Below are 10 T cell receptor beta chains sequenced from a single sample in a study of T cells in localized non-small cell lung cancer. TCRdb's table, derived via immunoSEQ multiplex PCR, lists solely in-frame clones and lacks some. The sample has about 31,000 clones, roughly 92% seen once. Sample: peripheral blood, taken before any cancer treatment. Receptor source: a woman aged 35-70 years with stage I lung adenocarcinoma.

The V call is TRBV4-1, the J call TRBJ1-4, with D hard to call. Germline V gene sequence: CDR1 MGHRA, CDR2 YSYEKL. Trimming shortened V by 4 bases and J by 8 bases, and 20 bases separated the two germline ends. This CDR3 contains 16 residues. Here the CDR3 reads CASSPWVGVFKEKLFF. The CDR3 DNA reads as TGCGCCAGCAGCCCGTGGGTTGGGGTATTCAAGGAAAAACTGTTTTTT.

The J gene is TRBJ2-1, the V gene TRBV7-9; D is ambiguous. CDR3 length: 11 residues. Trimming cost V 2 bases and J 10 bases, with 6 bases left between them. Germline V gene data show CDR1 as SEHNR and CDR2 as FQNEAQ (reference sequence). In DNA form, the CDR3 reads TGTGCCAGCAGCTTACAACGCGAGCAGTTCTTC. Translation: CASSLQREQFF.

J is TRBJ2-2 and V is TRBV27; D gene ambiguous. Germline CDR1 MNHEY, CDR2 SMNVEV (reference sequence). V was trimmed by 6 bases and J by 2 bases, leaving 7 bases between them. CDR3 length equals 13 residues. The CDR3 DNA reads TGTGCCAGCAGGAACAGAAACACCGGGGAGCTGTTTTTT. Amino acids: CASRNRNTGELFF.

This clone was observed a single time. The chain links TRBV7-9 to TRBJ1-3; 9 bases are a match to TRBD1. Looked up from germline, CDR1 is SEHNR and CDR2 is FQNEAQ (reference sequence). Trimming cost V 2 bases and J 0 bases; bases outside gene matches: 8. This CDR3 spans 18 amino acids. The CDR3 nucleotides read TGTGCCAGCAGCTTAAGGGGCCGGGACAGGGCCTCTGGAAACACCATATATTTT. Residues: CASSLRGRDRASGNTIYF. Full variable domain (remainder filled in from reference TRBV7-9 and TRBJ1-3): DTGVSQNPRHKITKRGQNVTFRCDPISEHNRLYWYRQTLGQGPEFLTYFQNEAQLEKSRLLSDRFSAERPKGSFSTLEIQRTEQGDSAMYLCASSLRGRDRASGNTIYFGEGSWLTVV.

The V gene is TRBV5-4, the J gene TRBJ2-7, with 7 nucleotides matching TRBD1. Looked up from germline, CDR1 is SGHNT and CDR2 is YYREEE (reference sequence). The CDR3 extends over 14 amino acids. The V and J ends lost 4 bases and 0 bases, in that order; junction bases with no gene match: 4. The CDR3 spells CASSLDRSSYEQYF. The CDR3 region has the DNA TGTGCCAGCAGCCTGGACAGGAGCTCCTACGAGCAGTACTTC.

This chain joins TRBV7-6 and TRBJ2-2; D ambiguous. The CDR3 runs 13 residues. Trimming took off 7 bases at V and 4 bases at J, with 10 bases between the two ends. Germline-derived CDR1 and CDR2 are SGHVS and FNYEAQ. CDR3: CASTRTVTGELFF. In DNA form, the CDR3 reads TGTGCCAGCACCAGAACAGTCACCGGGGAGCTGTTTTTT.

The chain has TRBV12-5 and TRBJ2-2; 8 nucleotides match TRBD2. The V segment lost 2 bases and the J segment 7 bases; nucleotides outside the gene matches: 9. The length of the CDR3 is 16 residues. Germline CDR1 is LGHNT and CDR2 is FRNRAP. The chain's CDR3 is CASGLYGRASGGELFF. Here the CDR3 DNA reads TGTGCTAGTGGTTTGTACGGGAGGGCCAGTGGCGGGGAGCTGTTTTTT.

The V call is TRBV10-2, the J call TRBJ1-2; TRBD1 is a possible D gene (6 bases). Germline lookup yields CDR1 WSHSY and CDR2 SAAADI. V shed 8 bases and J shed 2 bases, with 6 bases lying between them. The CDR3 length is 11 residues. The CDR3: CASGQNYGYTF. DNA for the CDR3: TGCGCCAGCGGACAGAACTATGGCTACACCTTC.

The CDR3 spells CASSLTVDRVGNEQFF. The DNA for the CDR3 is TGTGCCAGCAGCTTAACCGTGGACAGGGTGGGCAATGAGCAGTTCTTC. The chain recombines TRBV7-3 with TRBJ2-1, with 8 bases fitting TRBD1. Germline CDR1 is SGHTA and CDR2 is FQGTGA. The CDR3 totals 16 residues. Losses at the gene ends were 0 bases for V and 6 bases for J; bases not matched to a gene: 7.

A note on this clone: This sample also contains other DNA sequences that code for the same CDR3. The chain joins TRBV19 to TRBJ2-6; 8 bases align to TRBD1. This CDR3 region has 17 residues. Germline-derived CDR1 and CDR2 are LNHDA and SQIVND (reference sequence). Trimming took 3 bases from V and 3 from J; bases not matched to a gene: 7. CDR3 DNA: TGTGCCAGTAGTATTAGGCAGGGGGCGGGTGGGGCCAACGTCCTGACTTTC. Its translation: CASSIRQGAGGANVLTF.